Sequencing of this T cell receptor beta chain was carried out in a study of beta chain features in type 1 diabetes. For the study at large: Similarity in age, gender and cell yields was seen between patients and healthy donors.

Comments on this clone: Its specificity is not known.

General study points: A potential influence of HLA type upon TCRB rearrangement remained unresolved herein. Within patients, naive, central memory and Treg TCRB repertoires seemed more similar than within healthy donors. Type 1 diabetes patients showed a moderate but significant shortening of TCRB CDR3s in all four CD4+ subsets.

Germline values: CDR1 GTSNPN, CDR2 SVGIG (reference sequence). This CDR3 comprises 11 residues. Trimming cost V 4 bases and J 6 bases, with 7 bases left between them. Expressed TCRB transcripts were sequenced, since all the RNA that had been isolated was reverse transcribed. Data came from immunoSEQ multiplex PCR; TCRdb stores just in-frame clones and leaves some out. The sample yields roughly 260,000 clones, approximately 11% seen once. The gene calls are TRBV30 and TRBJ2-4; TRBD1 is a possible D gene (6 bases). Specimen: naive CD4+ T cells from blood. The TCR originated in a man aged 30-40 years with type 1 diabetes. CDR3 coding DNA: TGTGCCTGGACGGACAGAAACATTCAGTACTTC. Amino acids: CAWTDRNIQYF.